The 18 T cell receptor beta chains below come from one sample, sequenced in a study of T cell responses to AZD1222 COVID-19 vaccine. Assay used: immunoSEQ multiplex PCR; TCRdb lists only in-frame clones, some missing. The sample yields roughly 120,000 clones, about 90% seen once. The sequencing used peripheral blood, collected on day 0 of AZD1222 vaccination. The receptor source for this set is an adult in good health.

CDR3 nucleotide sequence: TGTGCCAGCAGCTCGAGTCGAGGGAACCCTAGCACAGATACGCAGTATTTT. Residues: CASSSSRGNPSTDTQYF. The chain combines TRBV3-1 (or the pseudogene TRBV3-2) with TRBJ2-3, with D possibly TRBD2 on 5 matching bases. The V and J ends lost 5 bases and 0 bases respectively, with 18 bases between them. The CDR3 spans 17 residues. Looked up from germline, CDR1 is LGHDT and CDR2 is YNNKEL (reference sequence).

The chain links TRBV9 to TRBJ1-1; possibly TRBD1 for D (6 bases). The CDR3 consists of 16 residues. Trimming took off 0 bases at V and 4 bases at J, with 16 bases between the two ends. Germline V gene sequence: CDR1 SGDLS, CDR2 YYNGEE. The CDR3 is CASSVGGTNRVTEAFF. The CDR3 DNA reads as TGTGCCAGCAGCGTAGGGGGGACAAATCGGGTCACTGAAGCTTTCTTT.

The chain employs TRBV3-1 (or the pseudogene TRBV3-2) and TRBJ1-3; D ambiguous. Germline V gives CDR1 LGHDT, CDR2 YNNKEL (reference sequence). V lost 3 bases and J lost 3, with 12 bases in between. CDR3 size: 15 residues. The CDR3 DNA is TGTGCCAGCAGCCAGAGAGGGTTGATTGGAAACACCATATATTTT. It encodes CASSQRGLIGNTIYF.

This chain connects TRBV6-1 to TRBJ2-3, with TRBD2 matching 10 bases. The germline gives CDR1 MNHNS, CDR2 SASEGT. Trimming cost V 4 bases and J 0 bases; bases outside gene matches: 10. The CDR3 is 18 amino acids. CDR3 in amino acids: CASSALAGATASTDTQYF. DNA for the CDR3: TGTGCCAGCAGTGCTCTAGCGGGGGCTACTGCTAGCACAGATACGCAGTATTTT.

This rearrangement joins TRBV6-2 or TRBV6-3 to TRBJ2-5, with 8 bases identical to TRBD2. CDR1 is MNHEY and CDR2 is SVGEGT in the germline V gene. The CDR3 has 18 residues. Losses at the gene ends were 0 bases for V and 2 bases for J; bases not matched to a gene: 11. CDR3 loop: CASSYSSVEAGAQETQYF. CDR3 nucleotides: TGTGCCAGCAGTTACTCTTCGGTCGAAGCGGGGGCTCAAGAGACCCAGTACTTC.

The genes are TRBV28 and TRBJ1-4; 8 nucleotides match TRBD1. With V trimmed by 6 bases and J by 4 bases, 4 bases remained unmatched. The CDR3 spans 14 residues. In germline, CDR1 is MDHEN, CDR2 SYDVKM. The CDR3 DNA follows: TGTGCCAGCAGCCTTGGACAGGGTAATGAAAAACTGTTTTTT. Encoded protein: CASSLGQGNEKLFF.

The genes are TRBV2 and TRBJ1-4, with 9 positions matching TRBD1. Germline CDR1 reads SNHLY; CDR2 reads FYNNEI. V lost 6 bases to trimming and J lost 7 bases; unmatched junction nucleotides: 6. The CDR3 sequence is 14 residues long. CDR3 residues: CASREGTGSEKLFF. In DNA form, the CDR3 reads TGTGCCAGCAGGGAGGGGACAGGGAGTGAAAAACTGTTTTTT.

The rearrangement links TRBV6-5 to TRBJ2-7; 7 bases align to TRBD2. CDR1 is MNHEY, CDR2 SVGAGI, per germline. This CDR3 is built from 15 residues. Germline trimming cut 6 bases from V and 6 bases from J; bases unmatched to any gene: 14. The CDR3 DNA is TGTGCCAGCAGCCCCCACGGGACTACGCCCCTCGAGCAGTACTTC. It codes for CASSPHGTTPLEQYF.

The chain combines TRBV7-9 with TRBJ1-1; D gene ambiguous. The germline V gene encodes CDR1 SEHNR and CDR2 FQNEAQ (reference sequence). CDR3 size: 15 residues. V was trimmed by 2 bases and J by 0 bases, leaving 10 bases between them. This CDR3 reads CASSLQGTMNTEAFF. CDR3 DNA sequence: TGTGCCAGCAGCTTACAAGGAACCATGAACACTGAAGCTTTCTTT.

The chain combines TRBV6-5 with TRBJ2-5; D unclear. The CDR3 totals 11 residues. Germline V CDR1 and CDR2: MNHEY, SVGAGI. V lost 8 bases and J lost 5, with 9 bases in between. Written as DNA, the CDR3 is TGTGCCAGCGCACTAACTGAGACCCAGTACTTC. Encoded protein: CASALTETQYF.

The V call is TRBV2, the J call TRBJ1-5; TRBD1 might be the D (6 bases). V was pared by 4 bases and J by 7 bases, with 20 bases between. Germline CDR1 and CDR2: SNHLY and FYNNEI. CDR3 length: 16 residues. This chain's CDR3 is CASSGWNRDGRQPQHF. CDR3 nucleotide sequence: TGTGCCAGCAGTGGGTGGAACAGGGACGGTAGGCAGCCCCAGCATTTT.

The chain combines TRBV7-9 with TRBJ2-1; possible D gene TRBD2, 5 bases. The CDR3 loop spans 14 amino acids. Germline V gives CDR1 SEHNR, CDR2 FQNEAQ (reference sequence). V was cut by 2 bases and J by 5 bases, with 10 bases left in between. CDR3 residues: CASSLSAANNEQFF. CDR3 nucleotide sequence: TGTGCCAGCAGCTTATCAGCGGCAAACAATGAGCAGTTCTTC.

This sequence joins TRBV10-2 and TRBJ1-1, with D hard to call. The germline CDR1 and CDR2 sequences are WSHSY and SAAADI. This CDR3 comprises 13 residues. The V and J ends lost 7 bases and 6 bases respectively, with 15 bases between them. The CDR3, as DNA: TGCGCCAGCACAGCGTATGAGGCTTCTGAAGCTTTCTTT. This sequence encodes CASTAYEASEAFF.

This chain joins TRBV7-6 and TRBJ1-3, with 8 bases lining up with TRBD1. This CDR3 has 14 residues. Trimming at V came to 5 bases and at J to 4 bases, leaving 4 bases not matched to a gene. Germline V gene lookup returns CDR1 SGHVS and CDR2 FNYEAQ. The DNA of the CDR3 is TGTGCCAGCAGCGCAGGGGGCACAGGAAACACCATATATTTT. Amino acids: CASSAGGTGNTIYF.

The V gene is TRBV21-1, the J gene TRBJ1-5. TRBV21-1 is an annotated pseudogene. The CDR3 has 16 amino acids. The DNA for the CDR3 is TGTGCCAGCAGCAAAGCGGGACGGGGGAGCAATCAGCCCCAGCATTTT. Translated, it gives CASSKAGRGSNQPQHF.

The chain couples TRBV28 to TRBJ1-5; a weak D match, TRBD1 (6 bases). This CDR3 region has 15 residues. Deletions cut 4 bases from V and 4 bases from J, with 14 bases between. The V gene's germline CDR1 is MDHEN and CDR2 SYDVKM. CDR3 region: CASSSYGGENQPQHF. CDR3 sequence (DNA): TGTGCCAGCAGTTCCTACGGGGGCGAGAATCAGCCCCAGCATTTT.

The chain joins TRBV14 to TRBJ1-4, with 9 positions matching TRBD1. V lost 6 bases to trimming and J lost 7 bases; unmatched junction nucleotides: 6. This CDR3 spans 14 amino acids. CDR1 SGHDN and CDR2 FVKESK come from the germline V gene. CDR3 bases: TGTGCCAGCAGACAACAGGGGGCGGGTGAAAAACTGTTTTTT. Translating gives CASRQQGAGEKLFF.

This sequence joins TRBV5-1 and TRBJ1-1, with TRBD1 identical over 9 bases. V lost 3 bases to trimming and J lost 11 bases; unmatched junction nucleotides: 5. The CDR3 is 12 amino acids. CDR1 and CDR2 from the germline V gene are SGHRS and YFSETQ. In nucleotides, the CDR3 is TGCGCCAGCAGCTCGGGACAGGGTACGGCTTTCTTT. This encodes CASSSGQGTAFF.